The 21 T cell receptor beta chains in this list originate from one sample, sequenced in a study of T cells in tuberculosis. The method was immunoSEQ multiplex PCR; TCRdb's version includes in-frame clones alone and lacks a portion of them. The table lists 35,000 to 40,000 clones, about 94% of them singletons. Sequencing was done on a sample of PBMCs. The receptors shown here come from a donor between 10 and 35 years old with latent tuberculosis or without tuberculosis infection. Some clones in this sample may be carry-over from other donors' samples.

The gene calls are TRBV28 and TRBJ1-2; weak D call: TRBD1 (5 bases). V was trimmed by 3 bases and J by 4 bases, leaving 6 bases between them. Germline lookup yields CDR1 MDHEN and CDR2 SYDVKM. The CDR3 spans 12 residues. CDR3 sequence (DNA): TGTGCCAGCAGTTTCGACAGCTATGGCTACACCTTC. Its protein product is CASSFDSYGYTF.

J is TRBJ1-5 and V is TRBV6-1, with 11 bases matching TRBD1. The CDR3 extends over 15 amino acids. From germline, CDR1 is MNHNS and CDR2 SASEGT. The junction had 8 bases not matched to a gene; V was cut back by 4 bases and J by 9 bases. In nucleotides, the CDR3 is TGTGCCAGCAGTGCCCGGGACAGGGGGGCGGCGCCCCAGCATTTT. Its translation: CASSARDRGAAPQHF.

The gene calls are TRBV27 and TRBJ1-5, with 9 bases aligning to TRBD1. Germline values: CDR1 MNHEY, CDR2 SMNVEV (reference sequence). J was trimmed by 4 bases and V by 2 bases; bases with no gene match: 3. The CDR3 runs to 15 residues. The CDR3 spells CASSLATGGNQPQHF. The CDR3 DNA reads as TGTGCCAGCAGTTTAGCGACAGGGGGGAATCAGCCCCAGCATTTT.

The J gene is TRBJ2-7, the V gene TRBV7-2, with 11 bases that match TRBD2. Germline assignment: CDR1 SGHTA and CDR2 FQGNSA. After removal of 5 bases from V and 1 base from J, the junction contained 4 bases not matched to a gene. The CDR3 is 15 residues long. The CDR3 bases are TGTGCCAGCAGCACACTAGCGGGGGTGTCCTACGAGCAGTACTTC. Translating gives CASSTLAGVSYEQYF.

The V gene is TRBV6-5, the J gene TRBJ1-6, with TRBD1 identical over 10 bases. The V gene end was trimmed by 4 bases and the J gene end by 14 bases; junction bases not matched to a gene: 5. This CDR3 has 13 amino acids. In germline, CDR1 is MNHEY, CDR2 SVGAGI. The CDR3 sequence: CASSFPDRGTLHF. Here the CDR3 DNA reads TGTGCCAGCAGTTTCCCGGACAGGGGGACCCTCCACTTT.

The gene calls are TRBV4-3 and TRBJ1-3; D unresolved. CDR1 and CDR2 (germline): LGHNA, YSLEER. The CDR3 spans 15 residues. The V and J ends lost 0 bases and 0 bases respectively, with 6 bases between them. Here the CDR3 reads CASSQDPGSGNTIYF. The CDR3 DNA sequence: TGCGCCAGCAGCCAAGATCCGGGCTCTGGAAACACCATATATTTT.

This chain uses TRBV4-3 with TRBJ1-4, with D perhaps matching TRBD1 (6 bases). The CDR3 has 15 amino acids. V dropped 0 bases and J dropped 5 bases, with 10 bases sitting between them. CDR1 is LGHNA and CDR2 is YSLEER in the germline V gene. CDR3 DNA sequence: TGCGCCAGCAGCCAAGATACTAGGGGGAATGAAAAACTGTTTTTT. Amino acid sequence: CASSQDTRGNEKLFF.

This chain joins TRBV7-8 and TRBJ1-5; 10 bases are a match to TRBD1. V lost 5 bases to trimming and J lost 4 bases; unmatched junction nucleotides: 20. From germline, CDR1 is SGHVS and CDR2 FQNEAQ. The CDR3 consists of 20 residues. The CDR3 coding sequence is TGTGCCAGCAGCGCCCGGGACAGGGGAAGGGCGTGGTCTCGGAATCAGCCCCAGCATTTT. Its protein is CASSARDRGRAWSRNQPQHF.

The chain links TRBV11-2 to TRBJ1-3, with 8 bases matching TRBD1. V lost 4 bases and J lost 2; bases outside the gene matches: 13. Germline assignment: CDR1 SGHAT and CDR2 FQNNGV. The CDR3 is 18 residues long. For the CDR3, the DNA is TGTGCCAGCAGCTACACTCGGACAGGGATTTTTCCTGGAAACACCATATATTTT. Its protein product is CASSYTRTGIFPGNTIYF. Full variable domain (missing parts from reference TRBV11-2 and TRBJ1-3): EAGVAQSPRYKIIEKRQSVAFWCNPISGHATLYWYQQILGQGPKLLIQFQNNGVVDDSQLPKDRFSAERLKGVDSTLKIQPAKLEDSAVYLCASSYTRTGIFPGNTIYFGEGSWLTVV.

The chain recombines TRBV7-6 with TRBJ2-1; 10 bases are shared with TRBD1. J was trimmed by 8 bases and V by 4 bases; bases with no gene match: 2. Germline CDR1 SGHVS, CDR2 FNYEAQ. This CDR3 region has 13 residues. In nucleotides, the CDR3 is TGTGCCAGCAGCTCGGGGACAGGGGATGAGCAGTTCTTC. Protein sequence: CASSSGTGDEQFF.

This clone came up once. The chain recombines TRBV4-3 with TRBJ2-7; no firm D call. This CDR3 has 13 residues. CDR1 and CDR2 (germline): LGHNA, YSLEER. The V gene lost 0 bases and the J gene lost 6 bases, with 9 bases spanning the gap. CDR3 amino acids: CASSQEGSSEQYF. CDR3 sequence (DNA): TGCGCCAGCAGCCAAGAGGGCAGTTCCGAGCAGTACTTC.

The rearrangement joins TRBV21-1 to TRBJ1-2. TRBV21-1 constitutes a pseudogene. The CDR3 sequence is 16 residues long. The CDR3 here is CASSGGLYRKTYGYTF. CDR3 sequence (DNA): TGTGCCAGCAGCGGAGGGCTATACAGAAAGACCTATGGCTACACCTTC.

The V call is TRBV4-1, the J call TRBJ1-1; no clear D gene. This CDR3 has 12 amino acids. The V end lost 1 base, the J end lost 6 bases, and 6 bases lay between the germline ends. Per the germline V gene, CDR1 is MGHRA and CDR2 is YSYEKL. Written as DNA, the CDR3 is TGCGCCAGCAGCCAAGGAGTTTCTGAAGCTTTCTTT. Translation: CASSQGVSEAFF.

V usage is TRBV29-1 and J usage is TRBJ1-5, with a weak D call TRBD1 (6 bases). CDR1 and CDR2 (germline): SQVTM, ANQGSEA. The CDR3 is 13 residues long. V was trimmed by 4 bases and J by 2 bases, leaving 9 bases between them. The CDR3 protein is CSVVGAGNQPQHF. In nucleotides, the CDR3 is TGCAGCGTTGTGGGGGCGGGCAATCAGCCCCAGCATTTT.

J is TRBJ2-1 and V is TRBV7-3; 8 bases are shared with TRBD1. The V gene's germline CDR1 is SGHTA and CDR2 FQGTGA. The CDR3 has 15 residues. Unmatched junction bases numbered 10, after V lost 3 bases and J lost 9 bases. CDR3 sequence: CASSLGGQATGEQFF. Here the CDR3 DNA reads TGTGCCAGCAGCTTGGGGGGACAGGCGACGGGTGAGCAGTTCTTC.

J is TRBJ1-2 and V is TRBV2; TRBD1 is a possible D gene (5 bases). The CDR3 length is 13 residues. Trimming removed 3 bases at V and 3 bases at J, with 8 bases between. Per germline, CDR1 SNHLY and CDR2 FYNNEI. The CDR3 region has the DNA TGTGCCAGCAGTGAGGACACCTACTATGGCTACACCTTC. This gives the protein CASSEDTYYGYTF.

V and J are TRBV12-5 and TRBJ1-2, with D perhaps TRBD1 (6 bases). V was clipped by 7 bases and J by 8 bases, with 17 bases between them. The CDR3 runs to 13 residues. Germline CDR1 LGHNT, CDR2 FRNRAP. CDR3 region: CASDGSGGQGYTF. DNA of the CDR3: TGTGCTAGTGATGGTTCGGGGGGGCAGGGCTACACCTTC.

The chain joins TRBV18 to TRBJ1-5, with 9 nucleotides matching TRBD1. The CDR3 sequence is 16 residues long. Losses at the gene ends were 3 bases for V and 0 bases for J; bases not matched to a gene: 3. Germline V CDR1 and CDR2: KGHSH, LQKENI. CDR3 sequence: CASSPTGGISNQPQHF. DNA for the CDR3: TGTGCCAGCTCACCCACAGGGGGCATTAGCAATCAGCCCCAGCATTTT.

The CDR3 DNA reads TGTGCCACCAGCAGAGATTGGATTGGGACACGAGAGGCCAACGTCCTGACTTTC. Translating it yields CATSRDWIGTREANVLTF. This chain links TRBV15 with TRBJ2-6; D perhaps matches TRBD1 (6 bases). The CDR3 is 18 amino acids. V lost 0 bases and J lost 6, with 18 bases in between. From germline, CDR1 is LNHNV and CDR2 YYDKDF (reference sequence).

This clone is classed as medium-sized. The chain links TRBV6-6 to TRBJ2-3; weak D call: TRBD1 (6 bases). CDR1 is MNHNY and CDR2 is SVGAGI in the germline V gene (reference sequence). CDR3 length: 14 amino acids. Trimming took off 0 bases at V and 4 bases at J, with 8 bases between the two ends. The CDR3 reads CASSYSGAPDTQYF. The CDR3 region has the DNA TGTGCCAGCAGTTACTCGGGGGCCCCAGATACGCAGTATTTT.

In its sample, this clone was seen once. The chain recombines TRBV4-1 with TRBJ2-1; a weak D match, TRBD2 (6 bases). V lost 5 bases to trimming and J lost 4 bases, with 18 bases between them. The germline CDR1 and CDR2 sequences are MGHRA and YSYEKL. The CDR3 loop spans 16 amino acids. CDR3 in amino acids: CASSKSQGGTYNEQFF. The DNA of the CDR3 is TGCGCCAGCAGCAAAAGCCAGGGCGGGACTTACAATGAGCAGTTCTTC.